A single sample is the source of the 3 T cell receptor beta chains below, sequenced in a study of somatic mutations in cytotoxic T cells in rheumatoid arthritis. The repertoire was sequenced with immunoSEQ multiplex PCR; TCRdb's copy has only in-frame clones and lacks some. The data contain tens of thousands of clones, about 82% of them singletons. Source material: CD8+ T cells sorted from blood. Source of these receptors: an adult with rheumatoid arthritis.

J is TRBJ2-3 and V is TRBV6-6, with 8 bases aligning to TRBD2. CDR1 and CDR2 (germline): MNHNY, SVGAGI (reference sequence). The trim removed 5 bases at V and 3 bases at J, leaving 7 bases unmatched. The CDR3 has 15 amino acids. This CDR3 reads CASSLPGGSTDTQYF. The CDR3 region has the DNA TGTGCCAGCAGTCTCCCGGGGGGGTCGACAGATACGCAGTATTTT.

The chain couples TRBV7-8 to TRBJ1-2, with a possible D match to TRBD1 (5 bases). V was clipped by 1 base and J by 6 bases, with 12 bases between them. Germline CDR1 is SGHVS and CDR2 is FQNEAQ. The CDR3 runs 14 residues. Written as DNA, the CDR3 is TGTGCCAGCAGCTTAGGACAGACACTGGATGGCTACACCTTC. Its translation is CASSLGQTLDGYTF.

Here the CDR3 reads CASSNTAVYGYTF. In nucleotides, the CDR3 is TGTGCCAGCAGCAATACAGCTGTCTATGGCTACACCTTC. V usage is TRBV4-2 and J usage is TRBJ1-2; D is uncertain. V gave up 5 bases and J gave up 4 bases, with 11 bases separating them. The CDR3 contains 13 residues. The germline V gene has CDR1 LGHNA and CDR2 YNFKEQ.